Shown below are 23 T cell receptor beta chains from a single sample sequenced in a study of Graves' ophthalmopathy and Graves' hyperthyroidism. Investigators amplified TCR beta CDR3 regions from RNA transcripts. HTBI primers were employed in first-round RT-PCR, then a second-round multiplex PCR followed. TCRdb reprocessed the multiplex PCR reads via MiXCR and lists one record per CDR3 protein. The table lists roughly 420,000 distinct CDR3 sequences, 20% to 25% of them singletons. The sequenced sample consisted of peripheral blood. These receptor sequences come from a woman aged 18-29 years with stable Graves' hyperthyroidism.

This clonotype was recorded many times. The V and J genes are TRBV19 and TRBJ2-7; 9 bases map to TRBD1. Germline-derived CDR1 and CDR2 are LNHDA and SQIVND (reference sequence). After removal of 5 bases from V and 2 bases from J, the junction contained 13 bases not matched to a gene. The CDR3 is 17 residues long. Here the CDR3 reads CASSSKRTGQGAYEQYF. The CDR3 DNA sequence: TGTGCCAGTAGTTCAAAGCGTACGGGACAGGGAGCCTACGAGCAGTACTTC.

This clonotype has more than one count but fewer than ten. The genes are TRBV7-3 and TRBJ1-6, with a tentative D call TRBD1 (6 bases). Germline-derived CDR1 and CDR2 are SGHTA and FQGTGA. Trimming removed 1 base at V and 5 bases at J, with 6 bases between. This CDR3 region has 14 residues. CDR3 sequence: CASSLKGDNSPLHF. The CDR3 region has the DNA TGTGCCAGCAGCTTAAAGGGGGATAATTCACCCCTCCACTTT.

The chain combines TRBV2 with TRBJ2-7; tentative D call: TRBD1 (6 bases). Trimming removed 6 bases at V and 4 bases at J, with 22 bases between. The length of the CDR3 is 16 residues. The germline V gene has CDR1 SNHLY and CDR2 FYNNEI. CDR3 sequence: CASRDRTGPSRYEQYF. DNA of the CDR3: TGTGCCAGCAGGGATCGTACAGGGCCCTCCCGTTACGAGCAGTACTTC.

This clonotype occurred many times. The V gene is TRBV27, the J gene TRBJ2-4; TRBD2 is a possible D gene (6 bases). Germline CDR1 and CDR2: MNHEY and SMNVEV (reference sequence). Trimming removed 5 bases at V and 14 bases at J, with 22 bases between. The length of the CDR3 is 14 residues. CDR3 region: CASSPVPGLGIKYF. CDR3 in DNA: TGTGCCAGCAGTCCGGTCCCGGGACTCGGTATTAAGTACTTC.

This clonotype has ten or more counts. The gene calls are TRBV11-2 and TRBJ2-7; D remains unclear. V shed 3 bases and J shed 5 bases, with 5 bases lying between them. Looked up from germline, CDR1 is SGHAT and CDR2 is FQNNGV. The CDR3 runs 11 residues. The CDR3 spells CASSFLNEQYF. The DNA of the CDR3 is TGTGCCAGCAGCTTCCTTAACGAGCAGTACTTC. Filled out from reference TRBV11-2 and TRBJ2-7, the complete variable domain reads EAGVAQSPRYKIIEKRQSVAFWCNPISGHATLYWYQQILGQGPKLLIQFQNNGVVDDSQLPKDRFSAERLKGVDSTLKIQPAKLEDSAVYLCASSFLNEQYFGPGTRLTVT.

The rearrangement joins TRBV28 to TRBJ2-7; weak D call: TRBD1 (5 bases). The CDR3 is 15 amino acids. Germline-derived CDR1 and CDR2 are MDHEN and SYDVKM. This CDR3 is CASTKGRRVIDEQCV. In DNA, the CDR3 is TGTGCCAGCACTAAAGGGCGCAGGGTAATCGACGAGCAGTGCGTC.

This clonotype showed up many times. The CDR3, as DNA: TGTGCCAGCAGCCCGACTAGCGGGAGAGGCGAGCAGTACTTC. Protein: CASSPTSGRGEQYF. The V call is TRBV7-2, the J call TRBJ2-7, with 12 bases lining up with TRBD2. Looked up from germline, CDR1 is SGHTA and CDR2 is FQGNSA. V was pared by 5 bases and J by 6 bases, with 5 bases of the junction left unmatched. The CDR3 has 14 amino acids.

With regard to this clonotype: The junction does not match germline at one end; this may be a read error. J is TRBJ2-2 and V is TRBV2; D is uncertain. Germline loops: CDR1 SNHLY, CDR2 FYNNEI. The CDR3 covers 20 residues. CDR3 in amino acids: CASCEQSGRFSYANTGELFF. CDR3 sequence (DNA): TGTGCCAGCTGTGAACAATCTGGCAGATTCTCCTACGCGAACACCGGGGAGCTGTTTTTT. Complete variable domain (other parts from reference TRBV2 and TRBJ2-2): EPEVTQTPSHQVTQMGQEVILRCVPISNHLYFYWYRQILGQKVEFLVSFYNNEISEKSEIFDDQFSVERPDGSNFTLKIRSTKLEDSAMYFCASCEQSGRFSYANTGELFFGEGSRLTVL.

This clonotype was seen ten or more times. This chain joins TRBV10-3 and TRBJ1-1; D is undetermined. This CDR3 is 14 amino acids long. Per the germline V gene, CDR1 is ENHRY and CDR2 is SYGVKD. Trimming shortened V by 3 bases and J by 0 bases, and 8 bases separated the two germline ends. The chain's CDR3 is CAISEPGLNTEAFF. The CDR3 DNA reads TGTGCCATCAGTGAACCCGGACTGAACACTGAAGCTTTCTTT.

This clonotype showed up many times. The chain combines TRBV15 with TRBJ1-2; D perhaps matches TRBD1 (5 bases). This CDR3 spans 13 amino acids. CDR1 and CDR2 from the germline V gene are LNHNV and YYDKDF (reference sequence). Between the trimmed V and J ends, which lost 0 bases and 6 bases, there was a span of 8 bases. The CDR3 reads CATSRDQGDGYTF. CDR3 bases: TGTGCCACCAGCAGAGATCAAGGGGATGGCTACACCTTC.

This clonotype occurred many times. CDR3: CASSLGGGLSNQPQHF. The CDR3, as DNA: TGTGCCAGCAGCTTAGGCGGGGGCCTTAGCAATCAGCCCCAGCATTTT. The rearrangement links TRBV7-2 to TRBJ1-5; D perhaps matches TRBD1 (6 bases). V was shortened by 1 base and J by 0 bases, with 10 bases between the two germline ends. This CDR3 contains 16 residues. Germline loops: CDR1 SGHTA, CDR2 FQGNSA.

Regarding this clonotype: As the CDR3 is not closed by the conserved phenylalanine or tryptophan, this likely results from a read error. V gene TRBV18 combines with J gene TRBJ1-2; D is perhaps TRBD1 (5 bases). The CDR3 covers 14 residues. Looked up from germline, CDR1 is KGHSH and CDR2 is LQKENI. Trimming pared 3 bases from V and 5 bases from J, leaving 13 bases between. CDR3 sequence reads: CASSPSQGYYGYTV. The CDR3, as DNA: TGTGCCAGCTCACCGTCGCAGGGCTATTATGGCTACACCGTC.

This clonotype occurred many times. This chain joins TRBV9 and TRBJ2-2; 8 bases fit TRBD2. The J segment lost 6 bases and the V segment lost 0 bases, leaving 7 bases of the junction unmatched. Germline CDR1 reads SGDLS; CDR2 reads YYNGEE. This CDR3 has 16 amino acids. The CDR3 protein is CASSVVSGGPSGELFF. CDR3 in DNA: TGTGCCAGCAGCGTAGTATCGGGAGGGCCCTCCGGGGAGCTGTTTTTT.

In this sample, this clonotype turned up many times. V gene TRBV18 combines with J gene TRBJ1-1; D not certain. V was pared by 0 bases and J by 8 bases, with 10 bases between. Germline CDR1 reads KGHSH; CDR2 reads LQKENI. The CDR3 covers 13 residues. CDR3 sequence: CASSPPVVTEAFF. For the CDR3, the DNA is TGTGCCAGCTCACCACCTGTGGTGACCGAAGCTTTCTTT.

Ten or more counts support this clonotype. V and J are TRBV6-1 and TRBJ2-2, with 8 positions matching TRBD1. The CDR3 spans 15 residues. Germline-derived CDR1 and CDR2 are MNHNS and SASEGT. V shed 2 bases and J 5 bases; nucleotides not matched to a gene: 4. This CDR3 is CASSEWDRRTGELFF. DNA for the CDR3: TGTGCCAGCAGTGAATGGGACAGGAGGACCGGGGAGCTGTTTTTT.

The V gene is TRBV7-9, the J gene TRBJ1-2; perhaps TRBD1 as D (5 bases). V lost 5 bases, J lost 7 bases, and 14 bases lay in between. CDR1 and CDR2 from the germline V gene are SEHNR and FQNEAQ (reference sequence). The CDR3 runs 13 residues. This chain's CDR3 is CASSKWDGLGYTF. As DNA, the CDR3 is TGTGCCAGCAGCAAGTGGGACGGCCTTGGCTACACCTTC.

The chain links TRBV6-1 to TRBJ2-2; no firm D call. The CDR3 sequence is 16 residues long. From germline, CDR1 is MNHNS and CDR2 SASEGT. V was pared by 0 bases and J by 7 bases, with 15 bases between. This CDR3 is CASSEAFARVGGELFF. In DNA, the CDR3 is TGTGCCAGCAGTGAAGCCTTCGCCCGCGTTGGCGGGGAGCTGTTTTTT.

The table lists this clonotype with many counts. This sequence joins TRBV13 and TRBJ1-2, with D possibly matching TRBD1 (6 bases). The CDR3 spans 14 residues. V gave up 6 bases and J gave up 2 bases, with 13 bases separating them. Germline CDR1 is PRHDT and CDR2 is FYEKMQ (reference sequence). The DNA for the CDR3 is TGTGCCAGCAGAGATACAGGGTCCAACTATGGCTACACCTTC. It translates to CASRDTGSNYGYTF.

This rearrangement joins TRBV3-1 to TRBJ1-2; D unresolved. The CDR3 has 14 residues. Trimming cost V 1 base and J 1 base, with 7 bases left between them. Germline values: CDR1 LGHDT, CDR2 YNNKEL (reference sequence). The CDR3 nucleotides are TGTGCCAGCAGCCAAGTTAGGAATAACTATGGCTACACCTTC. Residues: CASSQVRNNYGYTF.

In this sample, this clonotype turned up many times. V usage is TRBV12-3 or TRBV12-4 and J usage is TRBJ1-1; D remains unclear. Trimming removed 3 bases at V and 1 base at J, with 6 bases between. This CDR3 region has 13 residues. The CDR3 DNA reads as TGTGCCAGCAGTTTCGTTTCGAACACTGAAGCTTTCTTT. Encoded protein: CASSFVSNTEAFF.

This clonotype was found many times. This chain joins TRBV29-1 and TRBJ2-7, with D hard to call. V was shortened by 5 bases and J by 1 base, with 18 bases between the two germline ends. The CDR3 sequence is 15 residues long. Germline lookup yields CDR1 SQVTM and CDR2 ANQGSEA. CDR3 sequence (DNA): TGCAGCGTTAATATGTGGGCAGAGGATTCCTACGAGCAGTACTTC. Protein: CSVNMWAEDSYEQYF.

This clonotype has at least ten counts. This sequence joins TRBV11-2 and TRBJ2-5; TRBD2 agrees at 10 bases. The CDR3 has 15 amino acids. Trimming at V came to 5 bases and at J to 5 bases, leaving 8 bases not matched to a gene. Germline CDR1 and CDR2: SGHAT and FQNNGV. DNA for the CDR3: TGTGCCAGCAGCACGTCTAGCGGGAGAACGGAGACCCAGTACTTC. It is translated as CASSTSSGRTETQYF.

V and J are TRBV7-2 and TRBJ2-7; the match to TRBD2 covers 8 bases. Per germline, CDR1 SGHTA and CDR2 FQGNSA. This CDR3 has 16 residues. J was trimmed by 2 bases and V by 0 bases; bases with no gene match: 6. CDR3 sequence reads: CASSLALSRGAYEQYF. DNA for the CDR3: TGTGCCAGCAGCTTAGCGTTATCGCGGGGGGCCTACGAGCAGTACTTC.